This T cell receptor (beta chain) originates from a study of T cell changes during pregnancy in multiple sclerosis. Trimming took off 4 bases at V and 5 bases at J, with 18 bases between the two ends. The CDR3 consists of 15 residues. Germline V lookup: CDR1 SGHRS, CDR2 YFSETQ. This clone was recorded only once. Libraries were prepared by immunoSEQ multiplex PCR; TCRdb keeps only in-frame clonotypes and omits some of them. The table includes fewer than 45,000 clones, more than 75% detected once. The input for sequencing was CD8+ T cells from peripheral blood mononuclear cells, taken in the third trimester of pregnancy. The receptor comes from a female donor with multiple sclerosis, enrolled in a pregnancy study. The chain carries TRBV5-1 and TRBJ1-1; D perhaps matches TRBD1 (6 bases). The CDR3 DNA is TGCGCCAGCAGCAAACACAGGGATGAAGGAACTGAAGCTTTCTTT. Translating it yields CASSKHRDEGTEAFF. Full variable domain (rest looked up from reference TRBV5-1 and TRBJ1-1): KAGVTQTPRYLIKTRGQQVTLSCSPISGHRSVSWYQQTPGQGLQFLFEYFSETQRNKGNFPGRFSGRQFSNSRSEMNVSTLELGDSALYLCASSKHRDEGTEAFFGQGTRLTVV.